The 18 T cell receptor beta chains below were found in one sample sequenced in a study of beta chain features in type 1 diabetes. Every bit of the isolated RNA underwent reverse transcription, so sequencing read expressed TCRB transcripts. Libraries were prepared by immunoSEQ multiplex PCR; TCRdb keeps only in-frame clonotypes and omits some of them. Here the sample spans roughly 700,000 clones, roughly 12% being singletons. These TCRs are of unknown antigen specificity. Findings and limits, study-wide: Among all four CD4+ subsets, Type 1 diabetes patients had TCRB CDR3s that were moderately but significantly shorter.

Sequencing was carried out using naive CD4+ T cells from blood. Receptors originate from a man younger than 35 with type 1 diabetes.

The rearrangement joins TRBV29-1 to TRBJ2-2, with D perhaps matching TRBD2 (6 bases). Germline CDR1 reads SQVTM; CDR2 reads ANQGSEA. The CDR3 runs 12 residues. The ends were cut back, 4 bases at V and 6 bases at J, with 9 bases in the middle. The CDR3 DNA reads TGCAGCGTTGGGAGGGGATCCGGGGAGCTGTTTTTT. Its translation: CSVGRGSGELFF.

This chain joins TRBV6-5 and TRBJ2-3, with 7 bases fitting TRBD1. Germline V CDR1 and CDR2: MNHEY, SVGAGI. Trimming took 6 bases from V and 7 from J; bases not matched to a gene: 13. The length of the CDR3 is 15 residues. CDR3 DNA sequence: TGTGCCAGCAGGCCCCCACCACCCAGGGGGTATACGCAGTATTTT. Encoded protein: CASRPPPPRGYTQYF.

This clone was detected a few times. The CDR3 DNA reads as TGCGCCAGCAGCTTGGGACCGCTAGACCCCGGGGAGCTGTTTTTT. Translation gives CASSLGPLDPGELFF. The chain employs TRBV4-1 and TRBJ2-2; D possibly matches TRBD1 or TRBD2 (5 bases each). Germline-derived CDR1 and CDR2 are MGHRA and YSYEKL. The V gene lost 5 bases and the J gene lost 6 bases, with 16 bases spanning the gap. The CDR3 covers 15 residues.

This clone occurred a few times. This sequence joins TRBV10-3 and TRBJ2-7; 12 bases are shared with TRBD1. The germline CDR1 and CDR2 sequences are ENHRY and SYGVKD. Germline trimming cut 10 bases from V and 5 bases from J; bases unmatched to any gene: 3. This CDR3 spans 12 amino acids. The CDR3 DNA sequence: TGTGCCACCGGGACAGGGGGCCACGAGCAGTACTTC. Its protein is CATGTGGHEQYF.

This clone was seen more than once but under ten times. V usage is TRBV6-5 and J usage is TRBJ1-2; D unclear. This CDR3 is 16 amino acids long. Germline V gene sequence: CDR1 MNHEY, CDR2 SVGAGI. The V and J ends lost 0 bases and 0 bases respectively, with 11 bases between them. The chain's CDR3 is CASSYSFAGTNYGYTF. In DNA form, the CDR3 reads TGTGCCAGCAGTTACTCGTTTGCGGGGACTAACTATGGCTACACCTTC.

This clone occurred a few times. The chain carries TRBV11-2 and TRBJ2-1; maybe TRBD1 (5 bases). Germline V gene sequence: CDR1 SGHAT, CDR2 FQNNGV. The V and J ends lost 3 bases and 4 bases respectively, with 10 bases between them. The CDR3 contains 14 residues. The CDR3 here is CASSFYDRYNEQFF. The CDR3 DNA follows: TGTGCCAGCAGCTTCTATGACAGATACAATGAGCAGTTCTTC. The complete variable domain, with remaining parts taken from reference TRBV11-2 and TRBJ2-1, reads EAGVAQSPRYKIIEKRQSVAFWCNPISGHATLYWYQQILGQGPKLLIQFQNNGVVDDSQLPKDRFSAERLKGVDSTLKIQPAKLEDSAVYLCASSFYDRYNEQFFGPGTRLTVL.

The gene calls are TRBV5-1 and TRBJ1-4; TRBD1 might be the D (6 bases). The CDR3 totals 17 residues. V was pared by 0 bases and J by 3 bases, with 15 bases between. CDR1 and CDR2 (germline): SGHRS, YFSETQ. CDR3 coding DNA: TGCGCCAGCAGCTTGGCCAGTACAGGGATAGCTAATGAAAAACTGTTTTTT. It translates to CASSLASTGIANEKLFF.

The CDR3 loop is CATSRDRKVGYGYTF. CDR3 coding DNA: TGTGCCACCAGCAGAGATCGAAAAGTGGGCTATGGCTACACCTTC. The V call is TRBV15, the J call TRBJ1-2; D is uncertain. CDR1 LNHNV and CDR2 YYDKDF come from the germline V gene (reference sequence). Trimming took off 0 bases at V and 4 bases at J, with 12 bases between the two ends. CDR3 length: 15 amino acids.

This rearrangement joins TRBV27 to TRBJ1-1; no definite D call. V was pared by 8 bases and J by 0 bases, with 10 bases between. The CDR3 sequence is 13 residues long. In germline, CDR1 is MNHEY, CDR2 SMNVEV (reference sequence). The CDR3 DNA sequence: TGTGCCAGCGCGAACCACATGAACACTGAAGCTTTCTTT. It is translated as CASANHMNTEAFF.

DNA for the CDR3: TGTGCCTGGAGCGACAGGGGGCTTCAGCCCCAGCATTTT. Translated: CAWSDRGLQPQHF. This rearrangement joins TRBV30 to TRBJ1-5, with 10 positions matching TRBD1. The CDR3 length is 13 residues. Germline trimming cut 3 bases from V and 6 bases from J; bases unmatched to any gene: 2. Germline V gene sequence: CDR1 GTSNPN, CDR2 SVGIG (reference sequence). Full variable domain (missing parts from reference TRBV30 and TRBJ1-5): SQTIHQWPATLVQPVGSPLSLECTVEGTSNPNLYWYRQAAGRGLQLLFYSVGIGQISSEVPQNLSASRPQDRQFILSSKKLLLSDSGFYLCAWSDRGLQPQHFGDGTRLSIL.

This chain links TRBV6-1 with TRBJ2-1; 7 nucleotides match TRBD2. The germline V gene has CDR1 MNHNS and CDR2 SASEGT. This CDR3 has 13 amino acids. Unmatched junction bases numbered 9, after V lost 11 bases and J lost 5 bases. In DNA form, the CDR3 reads TGTGCCCACCCCAGGGCGGGGGACAATGAGCAGTTCTTC. Amino acids: CAHPRAGDNEQFF.

The chain combines TRBV5-4 with TRBJ1-1; weak D call: TRBD1 (6 bases). V gave up 4 bases and J gave up 1 base, with 17 bases separating them. Germline V gene data show CDR1 as SGHNT and CDR2 as YYREEE (reference sequence). This CDR3 comprises 16 residues. The CDR3, as DNA: TGTGCCAGCAGCCCCGGAGGAGGGGGGCGGAACACTGAAGCTTTCTTT. Translated: CASSPGGGGRNTEAFF.

In this sample, this clone turned up a few times. The chain recombines TRBV15 with TRBJ1-6; D remains unclear. The CDR3 runs 13 residues. Germline-derived CDR1 and CDR2 are LNHNV and YYDKDF (reference sequence). Deletions cut 0 bases from V and 6 bases from J, with 3 bases between. The CDR3 DNA reads TGTGCCACCAGCAGAGAGGGTAATTCACCCCTCCACTTT. Translating it yields CATSREGNSPLHF. The full variable domain, its missing parts supplied by reference TRBV15 and TRBJ1-6, is DAMVIQNPRYQVTQFGKPVTLSCSQTLNHNVMYWYQQKSSQAPKLLFHYYDKDFNNEADTPDNFQSRRPNTSFCFLDIRSPGLGDTAMYLCATSREGNSPLHFGNGTRLTVT.

This clone has just a few counts. This chain links TRBV29-1 with TRBJ1-2; 11 bases map to TRBD1. V lost 4 bases, J lost 6 bases, and 7 bases stayed unmatched. Per germline, CDR1 SQVTM and CDR2 ANQGSEA. This CDR3 region has 14 residues. CDR3 loop: CSVGWTGGSNGYTF. As DNA, the CDR3 is TGCAGCGTTGGATGGACAGGGGGCTCGAATGGCTACACCTTC.

The chain recombines TRBV11-3 with TRBJ1-1, with TRBD1 as a possible D gene (6 bases). CDR1 and CDR2 from the germline V gene are SGHNT and YENEEA. V lost 5 bases, J lost 4 bases, and 17 bases lay in between. The CDR3 totals 15 residues. CDR3 amino acids: CASSARGGGSTEAFF. The CDR3, as DNA: TGTGCCAGCAGCGCCAGGGGTGGAGGTTCCACTGAAGCTTTCTTT. The entire variable domain, with the rest obtained from reference TRBV11-3 and TRBJ1-1, is as follows: EAGVVQSPRYKIIEKKQPVAFWCNPISGHNTLYWYLQNLGQGPELLIRYENEEAVDDSQLPKDRFSAERLKGVDSTLKIQPAELGDSAVYLCASSARGGGSTEAFFGQGTRLTVV.

This clone was seen more than once but under ten times. J is TRBJ2-3 and V is TRBV7-9; 9 bases are a match to TRBD1. Losses at the gene ends were 5 bases for V and 2 bases for J; bases not matched to a gene: 5. The CDR3 length is 15 residues. The germline V gene encodes CDR1 SEHNR and CDR2 FQNEAQ (reference sequence). CDR3 sequence: CASSTQGAHTDTQYF. In nucleotides, the CDR3 is TGTGCCAGCAGCACACAGGGGGCACACACAGATACGCAGTATTTT.

Only a few counts were recorded for this clone. CDR3 loop: CASSEALRSGGLYGYTF. The CDR3 nucleotides are TGTGCCAGCAGTGAAGCGCTTCGGTCAGGGGGTCTTTATGGCTACACCTTC. The chain employs TRBV2 and TRBJ1-2, with TRBD1 identical over 7 bases. CDR3 size: 17 residues. The germline V gene has CDR1 SNHLY and CDR2 FYNNEI. V lost 0 bases, J lost 5 bases, and 12 bases stayed unmatched.

This clone has more than one count but fewer than ten. The chain employs TRBV9 and TRBJ2-5; no definite D call. V lost 0 bases, J lost 5 bases, and 11 bases lay in between. Germline V CDR1 and CDR2: SGDLS, YYNGEE. CDR3 size: 14 residues. CDR3 in amino acids: CASSVVVCRETQYF. The CDR3 DNA is TGTGCCAGCAGCGTAGTGGTCTGCCGGGAGACCCAGTACTTC. Looking up the rest from reference TRBV9 and TRBJ2-5 gives the full variable domain: DSGVTQTPKHLITATGQRVTLRCSPRSGDLSVYWYQQSLDQGLQFLIQYYNGEERAKGNILERFSAQQFPDLHSELNLSSLELGDSALYFCASSVVVCRETQYFGPGTRLLVL.